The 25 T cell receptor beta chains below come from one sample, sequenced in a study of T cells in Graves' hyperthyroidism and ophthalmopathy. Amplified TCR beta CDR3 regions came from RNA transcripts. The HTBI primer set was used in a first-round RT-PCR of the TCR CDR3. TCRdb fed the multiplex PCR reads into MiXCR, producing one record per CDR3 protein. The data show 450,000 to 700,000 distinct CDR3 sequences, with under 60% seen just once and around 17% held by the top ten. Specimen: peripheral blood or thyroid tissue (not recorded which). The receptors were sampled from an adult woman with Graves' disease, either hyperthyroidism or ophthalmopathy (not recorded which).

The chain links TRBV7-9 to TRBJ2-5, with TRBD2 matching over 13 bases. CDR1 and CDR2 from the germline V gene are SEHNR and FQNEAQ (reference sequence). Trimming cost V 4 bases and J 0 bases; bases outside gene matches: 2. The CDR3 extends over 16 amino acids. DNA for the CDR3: TGTGCCAGCAGCTGGACTAGCGGGAGAGACCAAGAGACCCAGTACTTC. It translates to CASSWTSGRDQETQYF.

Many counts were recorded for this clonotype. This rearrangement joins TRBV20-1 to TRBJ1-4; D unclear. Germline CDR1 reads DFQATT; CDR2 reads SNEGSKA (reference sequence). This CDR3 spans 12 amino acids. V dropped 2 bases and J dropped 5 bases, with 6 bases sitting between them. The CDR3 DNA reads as TGCAGTGCTAGAATCCGAAATGAAAAACTGTTTTTT. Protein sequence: CSARIRNEKLFF.

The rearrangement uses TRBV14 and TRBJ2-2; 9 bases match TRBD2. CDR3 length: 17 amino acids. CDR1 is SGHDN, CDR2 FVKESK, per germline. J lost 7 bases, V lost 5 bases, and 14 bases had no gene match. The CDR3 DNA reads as TGTGCCAGCAGCTCTGTCCGACTAGCGGAAGCGGGCGGGGAGCTGTTTTTT. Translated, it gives CASSSVRLAEAGGELFF.

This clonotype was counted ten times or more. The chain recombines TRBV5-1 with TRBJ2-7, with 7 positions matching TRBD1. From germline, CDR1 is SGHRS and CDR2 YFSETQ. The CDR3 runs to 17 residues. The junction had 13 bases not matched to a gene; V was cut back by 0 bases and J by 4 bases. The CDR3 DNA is TGCGCCAGCAGCTTGGTCTCGGGGTCGGGACAGCTGTACGAGCAGTACTTC. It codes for CASSLVSGSGQLYEQYF.

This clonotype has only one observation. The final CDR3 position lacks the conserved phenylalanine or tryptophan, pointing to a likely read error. The CDR3 sequence: CSARRHNLNTGAFS. As DNA, the CDR3 is TGCAGTGCTAGGCGTCACAACCTGAACACTGGAGCTTTCTCT. The V call is TRBV20-1, the J call TRBJ1-1; D uncertain. The CDR3 runs to 14 residues. Germline CDR1 is DFQATT and CDR2 is SNEGSKA (reference sequence).

This CDR3 reads CASSDSTGDSPEEAFF. The CDR3 nucleotides read TGTGCCAGCAGTGACTCGACGGGGGACAGTCCGGAGGAGGCTTTCTTT. The gene calls are TRBV6-4 and TRBJ1-1; 7 bases agree with TRBD1. CDR1 and CDR2 from the germline V gene are MRHNA and SNTAGT. V trimming: 0 bases; J trimming: 11 bases; junction bases outside the gene matches: 15. The CDR3 consists of 16 residues.

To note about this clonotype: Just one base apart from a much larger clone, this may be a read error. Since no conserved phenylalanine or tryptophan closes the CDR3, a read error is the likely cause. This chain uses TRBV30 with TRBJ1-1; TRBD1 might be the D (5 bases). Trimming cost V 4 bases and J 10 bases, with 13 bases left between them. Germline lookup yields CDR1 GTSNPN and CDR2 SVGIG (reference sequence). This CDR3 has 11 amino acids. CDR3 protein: CAWTPGVGAFS. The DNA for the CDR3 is TGTGCCTGGACCCCGGGGGTGGGAGCTTTCTCT.

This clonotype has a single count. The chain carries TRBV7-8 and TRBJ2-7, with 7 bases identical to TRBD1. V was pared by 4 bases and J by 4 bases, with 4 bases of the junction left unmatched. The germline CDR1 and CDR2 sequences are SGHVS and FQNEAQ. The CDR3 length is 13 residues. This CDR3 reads CASSSDRRYEQYF. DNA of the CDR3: TGTGCCAGCAGCTCGGACAGGAGATACGAGCAGTACTTC.

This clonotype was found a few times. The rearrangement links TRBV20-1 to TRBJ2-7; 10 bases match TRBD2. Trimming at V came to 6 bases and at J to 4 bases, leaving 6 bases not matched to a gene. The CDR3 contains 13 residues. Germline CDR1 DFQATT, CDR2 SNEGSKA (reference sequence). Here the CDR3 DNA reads TGCAGTGCGCCTGGGACTAGCGAATACGAGCAGTACTTC. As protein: CSAPGTSEYEQYF.

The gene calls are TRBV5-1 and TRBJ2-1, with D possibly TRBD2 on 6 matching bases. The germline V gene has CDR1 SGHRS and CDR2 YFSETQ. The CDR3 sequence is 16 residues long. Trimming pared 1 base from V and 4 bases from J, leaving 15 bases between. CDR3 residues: CASSLNVGSGYNEQFF. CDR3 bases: TGCGCCAGCAGCTTGAACGTTGGTAGCGGATACAATGAGCAGTTCTTC. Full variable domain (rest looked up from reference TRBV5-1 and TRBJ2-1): KAGVTQTPRYLIKTRGQQVTLSCSPISGHRSVSWYQQTPGQGLQFLFEYFSETQRNKGNFPGRFSGRQFSNSRSEMNVSTLELGDSALYLCASSLNVGSGYNEQFFGPGTRLTVL.

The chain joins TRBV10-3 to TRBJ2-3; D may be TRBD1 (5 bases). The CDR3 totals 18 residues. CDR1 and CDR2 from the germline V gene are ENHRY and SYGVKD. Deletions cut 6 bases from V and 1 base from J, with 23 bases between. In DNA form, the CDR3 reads TGTGCCATCAGACAGGATCCCTTAAGCAGTTTCGGCACAGATACGCAGTATTTT. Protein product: CAIRQDPLSSFGTDTQYF.

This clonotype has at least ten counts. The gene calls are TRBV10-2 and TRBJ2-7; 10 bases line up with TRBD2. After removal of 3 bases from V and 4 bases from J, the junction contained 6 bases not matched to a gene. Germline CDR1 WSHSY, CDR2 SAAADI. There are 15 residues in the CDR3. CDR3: CASSDRPSGSYEQYF. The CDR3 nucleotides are TGCGCCAGCAGTGATAGGCCTAGCGGGAGTTACGAGCAGTACTTC.

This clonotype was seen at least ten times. CDR3 sequence reads: CASTPRGGRRGELFF. CDR3 nucleotide sequence: TGCGCCAGCACCCCGCGAGGCGGCCGGAGAGGGGAGCTGTTTTTT. J is TRBJ2-2 and V is TRBV5-1; D not certain. The V and J ends lost 6 bases and 8 bases respectively, with 20 bases between them. From germline, CDR1 is SGHRS and CDR2 YFSETQ. This CDR3 region has 15 residues.

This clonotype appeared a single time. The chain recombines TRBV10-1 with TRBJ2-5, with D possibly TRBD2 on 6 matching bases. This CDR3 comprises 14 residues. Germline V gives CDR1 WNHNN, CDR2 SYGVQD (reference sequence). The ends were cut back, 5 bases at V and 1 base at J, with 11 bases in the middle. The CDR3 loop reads CASSFAEGQETQYF. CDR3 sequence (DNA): TGCGCCAGCAGTTTTGCGGAGGGCCAAGAGACCCAGTACTTC.

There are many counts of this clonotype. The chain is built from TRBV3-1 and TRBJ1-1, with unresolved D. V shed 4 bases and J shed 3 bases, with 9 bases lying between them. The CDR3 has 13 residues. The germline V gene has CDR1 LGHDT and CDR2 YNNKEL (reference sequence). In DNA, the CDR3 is TGTGCCAGCAGCCCCAAGGGTCACACTGAAGCTTTCTTT. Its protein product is CASSPKGHTEAFF. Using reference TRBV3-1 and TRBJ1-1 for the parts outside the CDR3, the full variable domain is DTAVSQTPKYLVTQMGNDKSIKCEQNLGHDTMYWYKQDSKKFLKIMFSYNNKELIINETVPNRFSPKSPDKAHLNLHINSLELGDSAVYFCASSPKGHTEAFFGQGTRLTVV.

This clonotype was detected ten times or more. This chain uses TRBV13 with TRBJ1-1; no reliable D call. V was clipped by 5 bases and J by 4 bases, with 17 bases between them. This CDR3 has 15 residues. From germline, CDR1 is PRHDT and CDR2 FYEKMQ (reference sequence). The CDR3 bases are TGTGCCAGCAGCCCTAGATTGCAAGATGCCACTGAAGCTTTCTTT. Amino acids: CASSPRLQDATEAFF.

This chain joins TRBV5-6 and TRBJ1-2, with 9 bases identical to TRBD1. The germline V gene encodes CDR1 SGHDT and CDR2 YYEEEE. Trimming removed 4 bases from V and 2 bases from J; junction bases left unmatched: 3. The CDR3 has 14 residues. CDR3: CASSQGTGNYGYTF. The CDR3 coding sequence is TGTGCCAGCAGCCAGGGGACAGGGAACTATGGCTACACCTTC.

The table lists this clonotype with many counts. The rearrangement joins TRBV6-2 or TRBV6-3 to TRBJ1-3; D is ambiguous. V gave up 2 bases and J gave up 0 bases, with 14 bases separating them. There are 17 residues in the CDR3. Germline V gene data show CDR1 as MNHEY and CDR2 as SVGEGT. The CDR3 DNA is TGTGCCAGCAGTTACACTGGACTGCGGTTCTCTGGAAACACCATATATTTT. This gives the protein CASSYTGLRFSGNTIYF.

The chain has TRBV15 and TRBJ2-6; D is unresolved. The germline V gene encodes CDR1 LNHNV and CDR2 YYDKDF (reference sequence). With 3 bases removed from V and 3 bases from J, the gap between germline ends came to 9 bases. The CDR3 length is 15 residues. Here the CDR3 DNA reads TGTGCCACCAGCAGTGGAGTCCTTGGGGCCAACGTCCTGACTTTC. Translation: CATSSGVLGANVLTF.

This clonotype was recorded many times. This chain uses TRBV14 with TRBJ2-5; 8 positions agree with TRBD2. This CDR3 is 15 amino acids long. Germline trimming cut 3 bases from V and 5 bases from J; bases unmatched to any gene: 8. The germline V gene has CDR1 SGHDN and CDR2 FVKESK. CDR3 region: CASSQISGKRETQYF. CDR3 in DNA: TGTGCCAGCAGCCAGATTAGCGGGAAGAGGGAGACCCAGTACTTC.

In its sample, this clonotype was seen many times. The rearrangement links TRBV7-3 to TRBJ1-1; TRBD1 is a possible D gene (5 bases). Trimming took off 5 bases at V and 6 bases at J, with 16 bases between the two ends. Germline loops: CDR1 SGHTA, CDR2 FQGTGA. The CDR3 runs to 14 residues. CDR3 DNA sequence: TGTGCCAGCAGCCCCTCCGGGACGGCAGCTGAAGCTTTCTTT. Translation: CASSPSGTAAEAFF.

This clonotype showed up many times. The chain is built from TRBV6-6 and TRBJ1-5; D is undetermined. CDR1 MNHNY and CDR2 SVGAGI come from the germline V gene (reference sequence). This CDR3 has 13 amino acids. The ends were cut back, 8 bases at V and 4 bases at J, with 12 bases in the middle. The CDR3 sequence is CASAQIFNQPQHF. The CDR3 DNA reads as TGTGCCAGCGCACAAATATTTAATCAGCCCCAGCATTTT.

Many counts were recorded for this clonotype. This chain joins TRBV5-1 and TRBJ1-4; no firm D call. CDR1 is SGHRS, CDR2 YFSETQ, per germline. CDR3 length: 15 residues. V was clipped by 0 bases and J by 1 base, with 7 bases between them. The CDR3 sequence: CASSLGRGTNEKLFF. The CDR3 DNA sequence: TGCGCCAGCAGCTTGGGCCGGGGAACTAATGAAAAACTGTTTTTT.

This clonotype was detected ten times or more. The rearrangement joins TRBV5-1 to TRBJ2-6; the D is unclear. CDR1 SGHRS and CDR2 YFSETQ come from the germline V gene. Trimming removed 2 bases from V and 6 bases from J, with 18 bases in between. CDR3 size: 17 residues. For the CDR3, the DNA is TGCGCCAGCAGCTTTGACCCAACCTCCCGAGAGGCCAACGTCCTGACTTTC. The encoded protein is CASSFDPTSREANVLTF. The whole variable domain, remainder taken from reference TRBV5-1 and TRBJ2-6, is KAGVTQTPRYLIKTRGQQVTLSCSPISGHRSVSWYQQTPGQGLQFLFEYFSETQRNKGNFPGRFSGRQFSNSRSEMNVSTLELGDSALYLCASSFDPTSREANVLTFGAGSRLTVL.

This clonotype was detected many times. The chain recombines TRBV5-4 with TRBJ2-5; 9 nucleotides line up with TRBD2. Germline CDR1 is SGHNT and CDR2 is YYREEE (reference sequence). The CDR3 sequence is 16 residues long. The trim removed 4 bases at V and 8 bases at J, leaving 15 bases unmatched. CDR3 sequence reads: CASSPGIAGVPHTQYF. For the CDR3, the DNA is TGTGCCAGCAGCCCCGGGATAGCGGGAGTCCCTCATACCCAGTACTTC.